This TCR beta chain is from a study of CD8+CD57+ T cells in acquired aplastic anemia. As for the study in general: The study obtained an average of around 3.4 ug of DNA from sorted CD4+ and CD8+ cells. Healthy donors gave around 9.9 million reads on average for CD4+ cells. Study results and caveats: Statistical testing detected no significant gap in CD8+ Simpson's diversity between patients and controls. Overlapping CD8+ CDR3 repertoires of patients and controls contained 25 to 35 shared sequences.

CDR1 and CDR2 (germline): SGHTA, FQGNSA. CDR3 length: 15 amino acids. The study profiled TCR beta VDJ and CDR3 using genomic DNA as template. MiXCR, run by TCRdb on the reads, gives a single entry per CDR3 protein. The data hold about 190,000 distinct CDR3 sequences, with around 50% observed a single time. Note on this clonotype: The antigen remains undetermined. Sequence at one end of the junction differs from germline and may be a read error.

The clonotype originates from a human donor in good health, serving as a control. Sequencing input: sorted CD4+, CD8+, or CD8+CD57+ T cells (not recorded which) from PBMCs. V and J are TRBV7-2 and TRBJ1-2; TRBD1 agrees at 9 bases. Here the CDR3 reads CASSFPGQGTYGYTF. The CDR3 nucleotides are TGCGCCAGCAGCTTCCCGGGACAGGGCACCTATGGCTACACCTTC.